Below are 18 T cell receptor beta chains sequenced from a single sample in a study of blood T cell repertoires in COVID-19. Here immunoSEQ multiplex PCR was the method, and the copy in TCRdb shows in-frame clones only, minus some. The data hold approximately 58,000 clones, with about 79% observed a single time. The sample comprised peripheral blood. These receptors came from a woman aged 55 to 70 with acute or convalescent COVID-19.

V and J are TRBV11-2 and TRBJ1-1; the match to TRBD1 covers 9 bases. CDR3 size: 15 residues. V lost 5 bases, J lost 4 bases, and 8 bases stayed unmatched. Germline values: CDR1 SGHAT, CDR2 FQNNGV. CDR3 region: CASSPQPGQGTEAFF. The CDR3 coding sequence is TGTGCCAGCAGCCCCCAACCGGGACAGGGCACTGAAGCTTTCTTT.

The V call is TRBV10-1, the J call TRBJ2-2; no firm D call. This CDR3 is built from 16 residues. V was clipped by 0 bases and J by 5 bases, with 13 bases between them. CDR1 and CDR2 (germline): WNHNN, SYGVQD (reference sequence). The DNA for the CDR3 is TGCGCCAGCAGTGAGTCGAAACACCCCGGGACCGGGGAGCTGTTTTTT. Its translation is CASSESKHPGTGELFF.

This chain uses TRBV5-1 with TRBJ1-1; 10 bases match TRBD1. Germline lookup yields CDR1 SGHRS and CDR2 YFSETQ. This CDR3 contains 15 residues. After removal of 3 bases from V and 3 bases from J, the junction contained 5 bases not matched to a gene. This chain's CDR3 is CASSSAGTGDTEAFF. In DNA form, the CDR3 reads TGCGCCAGCAGCTCAGCCGGGACAGGGGACACTGAAGCTTTCTTT.

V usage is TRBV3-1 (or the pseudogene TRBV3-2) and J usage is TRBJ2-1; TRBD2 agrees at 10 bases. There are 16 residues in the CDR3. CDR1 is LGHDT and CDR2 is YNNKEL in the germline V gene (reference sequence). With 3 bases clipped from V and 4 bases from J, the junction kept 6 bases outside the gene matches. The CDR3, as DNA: TGTGCCAGCAGCCAGGTTAGCGGGGGGCCGTACAATGAGCAGTTCTTC. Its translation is CASSQVSGGPYNEQFF.

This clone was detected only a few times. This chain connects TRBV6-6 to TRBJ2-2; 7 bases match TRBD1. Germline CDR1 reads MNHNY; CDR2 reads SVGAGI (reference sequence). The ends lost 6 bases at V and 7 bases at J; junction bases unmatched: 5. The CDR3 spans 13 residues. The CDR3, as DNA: TGTGCCAGCAGAGGTCAGGGGGTCGGGGAGCTGTTTTTT. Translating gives CASRGQGVGELFF.

The CDR3 coding sequence is TGCAGCGTTGATAACCCGGGACATCTGGTGGGCAATGAGCAGTTCTTC. This translates into CSVDNPGHLVGNEQFF. The V and J genes are TRBV29-1 and TRBJ2-1, with D maybe TRBD1 (6 bases). CDR3 length: 16 amino acids. V lost 3 bases and J 6 bases, leaving 21 bases between the germline ends. Germline values: CDR1 SQVTM, CDR2 ANQGSEA.

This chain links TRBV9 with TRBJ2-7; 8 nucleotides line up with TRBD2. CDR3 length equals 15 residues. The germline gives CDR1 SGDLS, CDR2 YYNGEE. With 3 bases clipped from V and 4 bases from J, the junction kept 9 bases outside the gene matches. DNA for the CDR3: TGTGCCAGCAGCGCGGGAGCGGGGGCTAGATACGAGCAGTACTTC. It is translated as CASSAGAGARYEQYF.

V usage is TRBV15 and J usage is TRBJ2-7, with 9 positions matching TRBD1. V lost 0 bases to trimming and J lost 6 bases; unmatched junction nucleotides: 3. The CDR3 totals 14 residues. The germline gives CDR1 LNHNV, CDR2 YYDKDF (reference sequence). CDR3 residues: CATSRDRQGVEQYF. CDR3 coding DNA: TGTGCCACCAGCAGAGATAGACAGGGGGTCGAGCAGTACTTC. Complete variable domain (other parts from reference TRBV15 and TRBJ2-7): DAMVIQNPRYQVTQFGKPVTLSCSQTLNHNVMYWYQQKSSQAPKLLFHYYDKDFNNEADTPDNFQSRRPNTSFCFLDIRSPGLGDTAMYLCATSRDRQGVEQYFGPGTRLTVT.

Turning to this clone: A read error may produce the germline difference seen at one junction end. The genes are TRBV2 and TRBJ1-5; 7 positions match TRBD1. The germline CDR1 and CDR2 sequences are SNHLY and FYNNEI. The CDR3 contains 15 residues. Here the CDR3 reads CASSEDRDRNQPQHF. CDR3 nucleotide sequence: TGTGCCAGCAGCGAAGACAGGGACAGAAATCAGCCCCAGCATTTT. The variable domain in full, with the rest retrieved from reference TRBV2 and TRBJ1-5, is EPEVTQTPSHQVTQMGQEVILRCVPISNHLYFYWYRQILGQKVEFLVSFYNNEISEKSEIFDDQFSVERPDGSNFTLKIRSTKLEDSAMYFCASSEDRDRNQPQHFGDGTRLSIL.

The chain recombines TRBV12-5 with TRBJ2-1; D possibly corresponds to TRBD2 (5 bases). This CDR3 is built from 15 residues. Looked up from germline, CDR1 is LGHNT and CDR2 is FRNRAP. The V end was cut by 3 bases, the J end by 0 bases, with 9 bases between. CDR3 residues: CASGFIGSSYNEQFF. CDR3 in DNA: TGTGCTAGTGGTTTTATAGGGAGCTCCTACAATGAGCAGTTCTTC.

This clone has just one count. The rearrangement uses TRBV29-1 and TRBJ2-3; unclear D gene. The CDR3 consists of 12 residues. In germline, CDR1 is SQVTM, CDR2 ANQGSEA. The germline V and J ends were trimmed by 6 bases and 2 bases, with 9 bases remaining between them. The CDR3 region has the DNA TGCAGCGTGGAGCAGTCCACAGATACGCAGTATTTT. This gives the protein CSVEQSTDTQYF.

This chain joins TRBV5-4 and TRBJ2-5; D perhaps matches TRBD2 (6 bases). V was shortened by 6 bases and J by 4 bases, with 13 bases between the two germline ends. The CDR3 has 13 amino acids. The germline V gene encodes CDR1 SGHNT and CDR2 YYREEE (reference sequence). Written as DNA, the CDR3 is TGTGCCAGCAATCGGCGGGGAGGAGAGACCCAGTACTTC. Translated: CASNRRGGETQYF.

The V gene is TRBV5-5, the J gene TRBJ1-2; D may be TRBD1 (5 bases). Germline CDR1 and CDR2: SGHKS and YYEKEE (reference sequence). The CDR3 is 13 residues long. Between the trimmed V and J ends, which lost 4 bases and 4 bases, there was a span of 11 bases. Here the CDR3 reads CASSDSIAYGYTF. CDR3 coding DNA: TGTGCCAGCAGCGACAGTATCGCCTATGGCTACACCTTC.

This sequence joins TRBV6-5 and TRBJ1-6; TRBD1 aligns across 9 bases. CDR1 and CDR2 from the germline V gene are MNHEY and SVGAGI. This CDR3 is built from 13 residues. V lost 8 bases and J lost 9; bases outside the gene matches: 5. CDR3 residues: CASSGQGFSPLHF. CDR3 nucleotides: TGTGCCAGCTCGGGACAGGGATTTTCACCCCTCCACTTT.

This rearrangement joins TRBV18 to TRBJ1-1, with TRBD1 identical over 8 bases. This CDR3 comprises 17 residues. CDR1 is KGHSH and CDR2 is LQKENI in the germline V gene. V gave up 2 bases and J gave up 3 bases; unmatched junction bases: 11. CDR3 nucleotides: TGTGCCAGCTCACCATCCCTGGACAGGGTATTGGACACTGAAGCTTTCTTT. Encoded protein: CASSPSLDRVLDTEAFF.

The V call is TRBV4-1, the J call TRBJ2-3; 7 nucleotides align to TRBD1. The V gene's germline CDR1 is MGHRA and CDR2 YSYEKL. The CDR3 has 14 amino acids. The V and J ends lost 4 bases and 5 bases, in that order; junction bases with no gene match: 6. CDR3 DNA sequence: TGCGCCAGCAGCCCCCAGGGGGTGGAAGATACGCAGTATTTT. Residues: CASSPQGVEDTQYF.

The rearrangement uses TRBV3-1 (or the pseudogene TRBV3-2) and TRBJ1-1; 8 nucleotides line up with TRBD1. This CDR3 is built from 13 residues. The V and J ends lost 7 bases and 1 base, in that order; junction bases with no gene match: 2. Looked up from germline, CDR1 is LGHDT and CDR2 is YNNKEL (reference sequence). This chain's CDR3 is CASTQGANTEAFF. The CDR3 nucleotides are TGTGCCAGCACCCAGGGGGCGAACACTGAAGCTTTCTTT.

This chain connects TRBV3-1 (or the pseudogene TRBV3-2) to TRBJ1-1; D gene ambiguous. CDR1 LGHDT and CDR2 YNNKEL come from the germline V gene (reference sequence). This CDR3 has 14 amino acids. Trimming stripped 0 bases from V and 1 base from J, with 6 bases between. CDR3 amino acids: CASSQDAGNTEAFF. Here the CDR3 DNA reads TGTGCCAGCAGCCAAGACGCGGGGAACACTGAAGCTTTCTTT.